These 24 T cell receptor beta chains were all obtained from the same sample, sequenced in a study of cytotoxic CD8 clonotypes in ibrutinib-treated CLL (dated by TCRdb to about 2021). Sample time point, as interpreted from the label and publication: approximately 2 years on ibrutinib. The library was produced with the immunoSEQ multiplex PCR assay. This immuneACCESS table, as held by TCRdb, lists in-frame sequences with V and J called but not all clones. Of the missing ones, under half trace to an unresolved V gene in checked studies; the others have no known cause. In this sample the table shows about 57,000 clones, approximately 52% of which occur a single time. Roughly 20% of the sample rests with the top ten. This sample comprised PBMCs, obtained after 24 months of ibrutinib treatment. These receptor sequences come from a human donor with chronic lymphocytic leukemia.

The rearrangement links TRBV2 to TRBJ1-5, with unresolved D. The CDR3 contains 13 residues. V gave up 8 bases and J gave up 0 bases, with 8 bases separating them. The V gene's germline CDR1 is SNHLY and CDR2 FYNNEI. The CDR3 region is CASRGGSNQPQHF. The CDR3 coding sequence is TGTGCCAGCCGGGGAGGTAGCAATCAGCCCCAGCATTTT.

The rearrangement links TRBV28 to TRBJ2-7, with TRBD2 matching over 8 bases. The CDR3 is 14 residues long. The germline V gene has CDR1 MDHEN and CDR2 SYDVKM. V was pared by 6 bases and J by 4 bases, with 8 bases of the junction left unmatched. DNA for the CDR3: TGTGCCAGCAGCCGACTTAGCGGGAATTACGAGCAGTACTTC. Encoded protein: CASSRLSGNYEQYF.

This chain joins TRBV7-8 and TRBJ2-1; D not resolved. The CDR3 length is 16 residues. CDR1 is SGHVS, CDR2 FQNEAQ, per germline. Trimming shortened V by 6 bases and J by 4 bases, and 19 bases separated the two germline ends. The DNA for the CDR3 is TGTGCCAGCAGTATAGGGTCCCGCGGCCTATACAATGAGCAGTTCTTC. Amino acid sequence: CASSIGSRGLYNEQFF.

The chain recombines TRBV6-5 with TRBJ2-2; the D gene could be TRBD1 or TRBD2 (5 bases each). The germline gives CDR1 MNHEY, CDR2 SVGAGI. The CDR3 loop spans 14 amino acids. V gave up 7 bases and J gave up 6 bases, with 15 bases separating them. CDR3 bases: TGTGCCAGCATAAGGGACCCCGGGGCCGGGGAGCTGTTTTTT. Amino acid sequence: CASIRDPGAGELFF.

This sequence joins TRBV20-1 and TRBJ2-7, with D unclear. Between the trimmed V and J ends, which lost 3 bases and 3 bases, there was a span of 6 bases. The CDR3 contains 11 residues. Germline lookup yields CDR1 DFQATT and CDR2 SNEGSKA (reference sequence). The CDR3 region is CSASASYEQYF. DNA for the CDR3: TGCAGTGCTAGCGCCAGCTACGAGCAGTACTTC.

The rearrangement uses TRBV27 and TRBJ2-7; 7 nucleotides align to TRBD1. Germline trimming cut 3 bases from V and 2 bases from J; bases unmatched to any gene: 4. The length of the CDR3 is 14 residues. CDR1 is MNHEY and CDR2 is SMNVEV in the germline V gene (reference sequence). The CDR3 spells CASSFGDRAYEQYF. The CDR3 nucleotides are TGTGCCAGCAGTTTTGGCGACAGGGCCTACGAGCAGTACTTC.

This sequence joins TRBV5-4 and TRBJ2-1, with no clear D. There are 14 residues in the CDR3. V was trimmed by 4 bases and J by 4 bases, leaving 12 bases between them. Per the germline V gene, CDR1 is SGHNT and CDR2 is YYREEE (reference sequence). The CDR3 sequence is CASSPRRVYNEQFF. The CDR3 bases are TGTGCCAGCAGCCCACGTCGGGTGTACAATGAGCAGTTCTTC.

This clone was observed a few times. The chain uses TRBV29-1 and TRBJ1-3, with unresolved D. The V end was cut by 5 bases, the J end by 0 bases, with 11 bases between. The CDR3 extends over 14 amino acids. Germline V gene lookup returns CDR1 SQVTM and CDR2 ANQGSEA. CDR3 nucleotide sequence: TGCAGCGTTCGCCAGACCCTCTCTGGAAACACCATATATTTT. Its translation: CSVRQTLSGNTIYF.

This clone was recorded at least ten times. The chain couples TRBV2 to TRBJ1-4; 7 nucleotides match TRBD1. The CDR3 consists of 12 residues. Germline V gene sequence: CDR1 SNHLY, CDR2 FYNNEI. The ends lost 9 bases at V and 6 bases at J; junction bases unmatched: 4. The DNA of the CDR3 is TGTGCCAGTACAGGGGACGATGAAAAACTGTTTTTT. Its translation is CASTGDDEKLFF.

V gene TRBV28 combines with J gene TRBJ1-1; TRBD1 aligns across 9 bases. V was pared by 4 bases and J by 4 bases, with 4 bases of the junction left unmatched. This CDR3 has 14 residues. CDR1 MDHEN and CDR2 SYDVKM come from the germline V gene. The CDR3 coding sequence is TGTGCCAGCAGTTGGGACAGGGCATTCACTGAAGCTTTCTTT. This gives the protein CASSWDRAFTEAFF. The full variable domain, its missing parts supplied by reference TRBV28 and TRBJ1-1, is DVKVTQSSRYLVKRTGEKVFLECVQDMDHENMFWYRQDPGLGLRLIYFSYDVKMKEKGDIPEGYSVSREKKERFSLILESASTNQTSMYLCASSWDRAFTEAFFGQGTRLTVV.

The chain is built from TRBV18 and TRBJ2-2; D unclear. The CDR3 covers 16 residues. V dropped 6 bases and J dropped 5 bases, with 19 bases sitting between them. Germline loops: CDR1 KGHSH, CDR2 LQKENI. In DNA form, the CDR3 reads TGTGCCAGCTCCTCTTACCTAGGATCCGTTACCGGGGAGCTGTTTTTT. It is translated as CASSSYLGSVTGELFF.

This chain joins TRBV14 and TRBJ1-6; possible D gene TRBD1, 5 bases. There are 15 residues in the CDR3. In germline, CDR1 is SGHDN, CDR2 FVKESK. With 4 bases removed from V and 7 bases from J, the gap between germline ends came to 14 bases. CDR3 sequence (DNA): TGTGCCAGCAGCCTTTTGGCAGGGTCGAATTCACCCCTCCACTTT. Its translation is CASSLLAGSNSPLHF.

This chain connects TRBV28 to TRBJ2-2; unclear D gene. The germline V and J ends were trimmed by 8 bases and 2 bases, with 9 bases remaining between them. The CDR3 length is 13 residues. The germline V gene encodes CDR1 MDHEN and CDR2 SYDVKM. The DNA for the CDR3 is TGTGCCAGCGAAGGATCTAACACCGGGGAGCTGTTTTTT. Its protein product is CASEGSNTGELFF. The variable domain in full, with the rest retrieved from reference TRBV28 and TRBJ2-2, is DVKVTQSSRYLVKRTGEKVFLECVQDMDHENMFWYRQDPGLGLRLIYFSYDVKMKEKGDIPEGYSVSREKKERFSLILESASTNQTSMYLCASEGSNTGELFFGEGSRLTVL.

The V and J genes are TRBV19 and TRBJ1-1, with D maybe TRBD1 (5 bases). Germline V gene sequence: CDR1 LNHDA, CDR2 SQIVND (reference sequence). Trimming pared 10 bases from V and 0 bases from J, leaving 18 bases between. There are 15 residues in the CDR3. This CDR3 reads CATKGRGKMNTEAFF. The CDR3 DNA follows: TGTGCCACCAAGGGACGGGGTAAGATGAACACTGAAGCTTTCTTT.

The chain has TRBV5-4 and TRBJ2-7, with D perhaps matching TRBD1 or TRBD2 (5 bases each). CDR3 length equals 13 residues. Trimming left V 2 bases short and J 1 base short, with 7 bases between. Germline-derived CDR1 and CDR2 are SGHNT and YYREEE (reference sequence). This CDR3 is CASSFGGSYEQYV. The CDR3 nucleotides are TGTGCCAGCAGCTTTGGGGGATCCTACGAGCAGTACGTC.

The table lists this clone with a few counts. The chain recombines TRBV6-4 with TRBJ1-1; D gene ambiguous. The CDR3 is made up of 13 amino acids. CDR1 is MRHNA, CDR2 SNTAGT, per germline. V was cut by 0 bases and J by 8 bases, with 10 bases left in between. CDR3 sequence: CASSDSSLAEAFF. The CDR3 DNA is TGTGCCAGCAGTGACTCTAGCCTGGCAGAAGCTTTCTTT.

This clone was detected ten times or more. The V gene is TRBV7-2, the J gene TRBJ2-1; 10 bases line up with TRBD2. Germline CDR1 is SGHTA and CDR2 is FQGNSA. V was clipped by 5 bases and J by 0 bases; unmatched bases: 4. There are 16 residues in the CDR3. The CDR3 loop is CASSPLAGVSYNEQFF. CDR3 DNA: TGTGCCAGCAGCCCGCTAGCGGGGGTCTCCTACAATGAGCAGTTCTTC.

In its sample, this clone was seen many times. The chain recombines TRBV2 with TRBJ2-2; D remains ambiguous. Trimming pared 4 bases from V and 4 bases from J, leaving 10 bases between. Germline V gene sequence: CDR1 SNHLY, CDR2 FYNNEI. The CDR3 is made up of 14 amino acids. As DNA, the CDR3 is TGTGCCAGCAGTGTAGGTGAACGCACCGGGGAGCTGTTTTTT. It translates to CASSVGERTGELFF.

This chain joins TRBV6-5 and TRBJ1-2; weak D call: TRBD1 (5 bases). The CDR3 contains 15 residues. Germline-derived CDR1 and CDR2 are MNHEY and SVGAGI. The V end was cut by 0 bases, the J end by 4 bases, with 12 bases between. Here the CDR3 DNA reads TGTGCCAGCAGTTACTCGGTCCTCACAGGCTATGGCTACACCTTC. It specifies CASSYSVLTGYGYTF.

This chain uses TRBV6-5 with TRBJ1-2; the match to TRBD1 covers 9 bases. The J segment lost 4 bases and the V segment lost 8 bases, leaving 11 bases of the junction unmatched. Germline lookup yields CDR1 MNHEY and CDR2 SVGAGI. This CDR3 has 15 amino acids. This chain's CDR3 is CASLRRTGEGYGYTF. CDR3 DNA sequence: TGTGCCAGCCTTCGTCGGACAGGGGAGGGCTATGGCTACACCTTC.

The J gene is TRBJ1-2, the V gene TRBV4-1; TRBD1 is a possible D gene (5 bases). The CDR3 is 15 residues long. V dropped 2 bases and J dropped 4 bases, with 14 bases sitting between them. Germline V gene data show CDR1 as MGHRA and CDR2 as YSYEKL. CDR3 DNA: TGCGCCAGCAGCCAAACGCAGGGAGAGGTCTATGGCTACACCTTC. Its protein product is CASSQTQGEVYGYTF.

This clone was recorded many times. This chain links TRBV19 with TRBJ2-2; 7 bases are a match to TRBD2. The CDR3 length is 15 residues. The ends lost 1 base at V and 4 bases at J; junction bases unmatched: 3. From germline, CDR1 is LNHDA and CDR2 SQIVND (reference sequence). CDR3: CASSIAAGATGELFF. The DNA of the CDR3 is TGTGCCAGTAGTATAGCTGCGGGAGCCACCGGGGAGCTGTTTTTT.

The gene calls are TRBV28 and TRBJ2-5; D remains unclear. This CDR3 is built from 11 residues. CDR1 and CDR2 from the germline V gene are MDHEN and SYDVKM. With 6 bases removed from V and 4 bases from J, the gap between germline ends came to 6 bases. The CDR3 spells CASRERETQYF. The CDR3 coding sequence is TGTGCCAGCAGGGAGAGAGAGACCCAGTACTTC. The full variable domain, its missing parts supplied by reference TRBV28 and TRBJ2-5, is DVKVTQSSRYLVKRTGEKVFLECVQDMDHENMFWYRQDPGLGLRLIYFSYDVKMKEKGDIPEGYSVSREKKERFSLILESASTNQTSMYLCASRERETQYFGPGTRLLVL.

The rearrangement joins TRBV6-5 to TRBJ1-4; D ambiguous. The germline V gene encodes CDR1 MNHEY and CDR2 SVGAGI. Between the trimmed V and J ends, which lost 5 bases and 4 bases, there was a span of 14 bases. The CDR3 is made up of 15 amino acids. CDR3 DNA: TGTGCCAGCAGTCCCCCGGGTGGGGATAATGAAAAACTGTTTTTT. Translating gives CASSPPGGDNEKLFF.